This is a list of T cell receptor beta chains from one sample in a study of blood T cell repertoires in COVID-19. The method was immunoSEQ multiplex PCR; TCRdb's version includes in-frame clones alone and lacks a portion of them. Of some 390,000 clones listed, around 87% are singletons. Sequences were obtained from peripheral blood. These TCRs come from a human donor in a cohort sampled during active COVID-19. Both conserved end residues are part of each CDR3. The order of the fields is J gene, V gene, D gene, clone size, CDR3 DNA, CDR3 protein. The D gene is left open where the match is weak. Size is stated for part of the rows, as once, few or many counts, or as a class when the clone is expanded.

TRBJ2-1 TRBV11-2 NA NA TGTGCCAGCAGCAGAGCCGGGACTCCCTACAATGAGCAGTTCTTC CASSRAGTPYNEQFF
TRBJ1-5 TRBV4-1 NA NA TGCGCCAGCAGCCAAGAGGACACCAATCAGCCCCAGCATTTT CASSQEDTNQPQHF
TRBJ2-7 TRBV3-1/TRBV3-2 NA NA TGTGCCAGCAGCCAAGAGGGACTCCCCCGCTACGAGCAGTACTTC CASSQEGLPRYEQYF
TRBJ1-4 TRBV20-1 NA NA TGCAGTGCGGGGCCCAATGAAAAACTGTTTTTT CSAGPNEKLFF
TRBJ1-2 TRBV6-5 NA NA TGTGCCAGCAGTTACTCGCTGGGAGTTGGCTACACCTTC CASSYSLGVGYTF
TRBJ2-1 TRBV2 NA NA TGTGCCAGCACCCCGGAGGTAGCGTCCTACAATGAGCAGTTCTTC CASTPEVASYNEQFF
TRBJ2-3 TRBV7-6 NA many TGTGCCAGCAGCTCCGCCCTCGGTGGCACAGATACGCAGTATTTT CASSSALGGTDTQYF
TRBJ2-5 TRBV5-1 NA NA TGCGCCAGCAGCTTCGGGCAGGGGCCCCAAGAGACCCAGTACTTC CASSFGQGPQETQYF
TRBJ1-1 TRBV6-6 TRBD1 NA TGTGCCAGCAGGGGACAGGGAGCCGGCACTGAAGCTTTCTTT CASRGQGAGTEAFF
TRBJ1-1 TRBV7-9 NA few TGTGCCAGCAGCCCCCAGGAGGGTTGGGGAACTGAAGCTTTCTTT CASSPQEGWGTEAFF
TRBJ2-7 TRBV2 TRBD2 NA TGTGCCAGCAGTGAGTCGAGCGGGAGGGCCAACGAGCAGTACTTC CASSESSGRANEQYF
TRBJ1-5 TRBV19 NA NA TGTGCCAGTAGTATTGGCCAGGGTAACAATCAGCCCCAGCATTTT CASSIGQGNNQPQHF
TRBJ1-1 TRBV7-6 NA NA TGTGCCAGCAGCCTGGACATGAACACTGAAGCTTTCTTT CASSLDMNTEAFF
TRBJ1-4 TRBV5-1 TRBD1 NA TGCGCCAGCAGCTTGGGCCGAGGACAGGGCGCAACTAATGAAAAACTGTTTTTT CASSLGRGQGATNEKLFF
TRBJ1-1 TRBV7-3 NA NA TGTGCCAGCAGCCCCTTAGGGAGTTGGGCGAACACTGAAGCTTTCTTT CASSPLGSWANTEAFF
TRBJ2-7 TRBV20-1 TRBD2 NA TGCAGTGCTAGTGGGGCTGGCGGGAGGGCCTGGACGTCCTACGAGCAGTACTTC CSASGAGGRAWTSYEQYF
TRBJ1-1 TRBV27 TRBD1 NA TGTGCCAGCAGCCGAAGGGGGCAGGAGGCCACTGAAGCTTTCTTT CASSRRGQEATEAFF
TRBJ2-3 TRBV12-2 NA NA TGTGCAAGTCGCTGCAGAAGGCTAGCGGACACAGATACGCAGTATTTT CASRCRRLADTDTQYF
TRBJ1-4 TRBV18 NA NA TGTGCCAGCTCACCCCGCACAGCTAAGGGGGCTAATGAAAAACTGTTTTTT CASSPRTAKGANEKLFF
TRBJ1-1 TRBV7-2 NA NA TGTGCCAGCAGCCCGATCAGTCAAGGACTGTTGAACACTGAAGCTTTCTTT CASSPISQGLLNTEAFF
TRBJ2-7 TRBV7-6 NA NA TGTGCCAGCAGCCGCGGCAGAGCAACCTACGAGCAGTACTTC CASSRGRATYEQYF
TRBJ2-7 TRBV4-1 NA once TGCGCCAGCAGCCACCTTTCCAGAGGCCCCTACGAGCAGTACTTC CASSHLSRGPYEQYF
TRBJ2-7 TRBV14 TRBD2 NA TGTGCCAGCAGCGGACTAGCTTCCCATGGGTACGAGCAGTACTTC CASSGLASHGYEQYF
TRBJ2-1 TRBV7-9 TRBD2 NA TGTGCCAGCAGCTTAGGACTAGCGGGTCTGAATGAGCAGTTCTTC CASSLGLAGLNEQFF
TRBJ2-6 TRBV9 NA NA TGTGCCAGCAGCCCCGGGGACACCCACCCCTCTGGGGCCAACGTCCTGACTTTC CASSPGDTHPSGANVLTF
TRBJ2-1 TRBV27 NA once TGTGCCAGCAATAGTGGTTATGAGCAGTTCTTC CASNSGYEQFF
TRBJ2-1 TRBV28 NA NA TGTGCCAGCAGGGAAGGGGGTCGTAATGAGCAGTTCTTC CASREGGRNEQFF
TRBJ1-2 TRBV7-2 NA NA TGTGCCAGCAGCGGGGTGGGCAGGGCGTTTGGCTACACCTTC CASSGVGRAFGYTF
TRBJ2-7 TRBV6-6 TRBD1 NA TGTGCCAGCAGTTACTCGACAGGGGCCGAATACGAGCAGTACTTC CASSYSTGAEYEQYF
TRBJ2-7 TRBV11-2 NA NA TGTGCCAGCAGCTTAGTTAGCGGCGAGCAGTACTTC CASSLVSGEQYF
TRBJ2-1 TRBV7-9 NA NA TGTGCCAGCAGACGAACGGGGACTGGCAACAATGAGCAGTTCTTC CASRRTGTGNNEQFF
TRBJ2-7 TRBV18 TRBD2 NA TGTGCCAGCTCATCCCTTACTAGCGGGTTAGGGGAGCAGTACTTC CASSSLTSGLGEQYF
TRBJ1-2 TRBV9 TRBD1 NA TGTGCCAGCAGCGGAGACAGGGTGTGGGCAGGCTACACCTTC CASSGDRVWAGYTF
TRBJ2-6 TRBV9 NA NA TGTGCCAGCAGCGTATTCCACTCTGGGGCCAACGTCCTGACTTTC CASSVFHSGANVLTF
TRBJ1-4 TRBV7-8 NA NA TGTGCCAGCAGCTTAACAGAAGCAACTAATGAAAAACTGTTTTTT CASSLTEATNEKLFF
TRBJ2-1 TRBV30 TRBD2 NA TGTGCCTGGACGCAACGAACTATGATCGGGAGGGCGGAAAACAATGAGCAGTTCTTC CAWTQRTMIGRAENNEQFF
TRBJ2-1 TRBV11-3 NA once TGTGCCAGCAGCTTAGGTGTACGAGGGCCCAACTCTGGCGATGAGCAGTTCTTC CASSLGVRGPNSGDEQFF
TRBJ1-4 TRBV7-9 NA NA TGTGCCAGCAGCCATGGACTTTTTAATGAAAAACTGTTTTTT CASSHGLFNEKLFF
TRBJ1-5 TRBV19 TRBD1 NA TGTGCCAGTAGTATTCCCACGTCGACAGGGCTTCAGCCCCAGCATTTT CASSIPTSTGLQPQHF
TRBJ2-5 TRBV18 NA NA TGTGCCAGCTCACCGCAGAGTCGGGGGGCAGAGACCCAGTACTTC CASSPQSRGAETQYF
TRBJ1-3 TRBV10-2 NA NA TGCGCCAGCAGTGAGTACGGCGGGGGAAACACCATATATTTT CASSEYGGGNTIYF